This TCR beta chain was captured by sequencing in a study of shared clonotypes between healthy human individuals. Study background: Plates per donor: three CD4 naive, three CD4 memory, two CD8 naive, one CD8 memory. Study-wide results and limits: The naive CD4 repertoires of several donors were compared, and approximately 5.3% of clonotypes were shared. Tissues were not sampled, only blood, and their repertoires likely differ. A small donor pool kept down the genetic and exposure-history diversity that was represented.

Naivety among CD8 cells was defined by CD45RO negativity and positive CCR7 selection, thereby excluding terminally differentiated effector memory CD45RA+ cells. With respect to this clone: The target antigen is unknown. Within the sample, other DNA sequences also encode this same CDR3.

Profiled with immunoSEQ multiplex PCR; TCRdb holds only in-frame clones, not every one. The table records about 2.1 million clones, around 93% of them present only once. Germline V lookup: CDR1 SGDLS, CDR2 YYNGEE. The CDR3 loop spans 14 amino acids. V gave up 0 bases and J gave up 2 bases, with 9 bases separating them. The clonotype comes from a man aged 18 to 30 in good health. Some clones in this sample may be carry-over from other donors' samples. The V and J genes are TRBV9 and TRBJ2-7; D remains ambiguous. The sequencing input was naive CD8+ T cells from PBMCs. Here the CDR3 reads CASSVGQGTYEQYF. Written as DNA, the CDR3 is TGTGCCAGCAGCGTAGGGCAAGGGACCTACGAGCAGTACTTC.